Here is one T cell receptor (beta chain) with its context. No antigen is known for it. The source of the sample is a study of shared clonotypes between healthy human individuals. Study information: Samples came from a couple of female and a few male donors aged 18 to 49. Used for every donor were three CD4 naive, three CD4 memory, two CD8 naive and one CD8 memory plate. Points from the study as a whole: The study found roughly 5% of naive CD4 clonotypes shared across a handful of donors.

Germline CDR1 is MDHEN and CDR2 is SYDVKM. The CDR3 is 11 residues long. Trimming removed 10 bases from V and 3 bases from J, with 7 bases in between. Replicate PCRs for sorted subsets used approximately 190 ng DNA; this equaled 25,000 to 30,000 T cell genomes. The protocol was immunoSEQ multiplex PCR, while the TCRdb copy is restricted to in-frame clones and leaves out a portion. The sample yields more than 900,000 clones, 78% seen once. This clonotype was obtained from a man aged 18 to 30 in good health. Some clones in this sample may be carry-over from other donors' samples. Source material: memory CD4+ T cells from PBMCs. Subset reported: CD45RA-negative fraction. The V call is TRBV28, the J call TRBJ2-4; D gene ambiguous. CDR3 bases: TGTGCCACCGCGGACAAAAACATTCAGTACTTC. This sequence encodes CATADKNIQYF.